The 29 T cell receptor beta chains presented below share a single source sample, sequenced in a study of blood T cell repertoires in COVID-19. Profiling relied on immunoSEQ multiplex PCR, and the TCRdb table lists in-frame clones only, not all of them. Altogether some 390,000 clones are present, more than 75% being singletons, with the ten largest covering approximately 2.5%. The specimen was peripheral blood. The origin of the receptors is a woman aged 60-75 years with COVID-19, enrolled during active disease.

J is TRBJ1-1 and V is TRBV7-3; unclear D gene. V lost 5 bases, J lost 7 bases, and 2 bases lay in between. CDR1 is SGHTA, CDR2 FQGTGA, per germline. CDR3 size: 9 residues. The CDR3 nucleotides read TGTGCCAGCAGCCATGAAGCTTTCTTT. As protein: CASSHEAFF.

A note on this clone: This sample also contains other DNA sequences that code for the same CDR3. V and J are TRBV19 and TRBJ1-5; D gene unclear. CDR1 is LNHDA and CDR2 is SQIVND in the germline V gene (reference sequence). V lost 1 base, J lost 2 bases, and 3 bases lay in between. The CDR3 is made up of 13 amino acids. Written as DNA, the CDR3 is TGTGCCAGTAGTATAGCGGGCAATCAGCCCCAGCATTTT. Translated: CASSIAGNQPQHF.

The chain uses TRBV7-2 and TRBJ2-3; the D is unclear. Trimming shortened V by 5 bases and J by 2 bases, and 5 bases separated the two germline ends. Germline CDR1 SGHTA, CDR2 FQGNSA. CDR3 length: 12 residues. CDR3 loop: CASSPYTDTQYF. CDR3 bases: TGTGCCAGCAGCCCCTACACAGATACGCAGTATTTT.

The gene calls are TRBV3-1 (or the pseudogene TRBV3-2) and TRBJ1-1, with D possibly TRBD1 on 6 matching bases. V was trimmed by 5 bases and J by 4 bases, leaving 17 bases between them. CDR3 size: 15 residues. Germline V CDR1 and CDR2: LGHDT, YNNKEL (reference sequence). CDR3 coding DNA: TGTGCCAGCAGCGTTGGGGGGGCAACGAGCACTGAAGCTTTCTTT. It encodes CASSVGGATSTEAFF.

The chain links TRBV2 to TRBJ2-2, with D possibly TRBD1 on 5 matching bases. This CDR3 is built from 14 residues. Germline CDR1 and CDR2: SNHLY and FYNNEI. V lost 6 bases, J lost 2 bases, and 10 bases lay in between. In nucleotides, the CDR3 is TGTGCCAGCAGCCAAGGACACAACACCGGGGAGCTGTTTTTT. It codes for CASSQGHNTGELFF.

This rearrangement joins TRBV5-4 to TRBJ2-7; 9 bases are shared with TRBD2. The germline V gene encodes CDR1 SGHNT and CDR2 YYREEE (reference sequence). This CDR3 contains 15 residues. The V segment lost 8 bases and the J segment 7 bases; nucleotides outside the gene matches: 16. In nucleotides, the CDR3 is TGTGCCAGTAGGAGGGGCGGGGGGGGCCGAGAAGAGCAGTACTTC. As protein: CASRRGGGGREEQYF.

The rearrangement uses TRBV11-2 and TRBJ2-4; 8 bases align to TRBD1. The V and J ends lost 1 base and 7 bases, in that order; junction bases with no gene match: 3. This CDR3 contains 14 residues. Germline CDR1 SGHAT, CDR2 FQNNGV. The DNA for the CDR3 is TGTGCCAGCAGCTTAGGTACAGGGGGGAACATTCAGTACTTC. Protein sequence: CASSLGTGGNIQYF.

The genes are TRBV5-1 and TRBJ1-2; weak D call: TRBD1 (5 bases). V dropped 0 bases and J dropped 8 bases, with 14 bases sitting between them. The germline V gene encodes CDR1 SGHRS and CDR2 YFSETQ. This CDR3 region has 14 residues. CDR3 loop: CASSLGQGGWGYTF. The CDR3 coding sequence is TGCGCCAGCAGCTTGGGCCAGGGTGGATGGGGCTACACCTTC.

The chain uses TRBV7-3 and TRBJ2-3; the match to TRBD2 covers 8 bases. V lost 2 bases, J lost 3 bases, and 4 bases stayed unmatched. CDR1 and CDR2 (germline): SGHTA, FQGTGA. There are 15 residues in the CDR3. DNA of the CDR3: TGTGCCAGCAGCTTAGGGCGGGGGGCTACAGATACGCAGTATTTT. Its protein is CASSLGRGATDTQYF.

The chain links TRBV25-1 to TRBJ1-6; D gene unclear. Deletions cut 1 base from V and 4 bases from J, with 11 bases between. Germline loops: CDR1 MGHDK, CDR2 SYGVNS. The CDR3 length is 16 residues. The CDR3 protein is CASSEFQQAYNSPLHF. The CDR3 region has the DNA TGTGCCAGCAGTGAATTCCAGCAGGCTTATAATTCACCCCTCCACTTT.

The V gene is TRBV5-5, the J gene TRBJ2-2; TRBD1 is a possible D gene (5 bases). CDR3 length: 15 residues. Germline CDR1 and CDR2: SGHKS and YYEKEE (reference sequence). Trimming pared 5 bases from V and 1 base from J, leaving 12 bases between. CDR3 sequence: CASSRGLLNTGELFF. The CDR3 coding sequence is TGTGCCAGCAGTAGGGGTCTACTGAACACCGGGGAGCTGTTTTTT. Together with reference TRBV5-5 and TRBJ2-2, the CDR3 gives the full variable domain: DAGVTQSPTHLIKTRGQQVTLRCSPISGHKSVSWYQQVLGQGPQFIFQYYEKEERGRGNFPDRFSARQFPNYSSELNVNALLLGDSALYLCASSRGLLNTGELFFGEGSRLTVL.

The CDR3 sequence is CASSQDHSGGTEAFF. In nucleotides, the CDR3 is TGTGCCAGCAGCCAAGACCACTCAGGGGGCACTGAAGCTTTCTTT. The genes are TRBV3-1 (or the pseudogene TRBV3-2) and TRBJ1-1; 7 bases agree with TRBD1. The CDR3 is 15 amino acids. V lost 0 bases, J lost 4 bases, and 5 bases stayed unmatched. The germline gives CDR1 LGHDT, CDR2 YNNKEL (reference sequence).

The chain combines TRBV2 with TRBJ1-1; 7 nucleotides line up with TRBD1. CDR3 size: 14 residues. Germline V gene data show CDR1 as SNHLY and CDR2 as FYNNEI. After removal of 6 bases from V and 2 bases from J, the junction contained 6 bases not matched to a gene. The CDR3 coding sequence is TGTGCCAGCAGGGGCCACAGGGGAAACACTGAAGCTTTCTTT. This encodes CASRGHRGNTEAFF.

The rearrangement joins TRBV28 to TRBJ1-5, with D possibly TRBD1 on 6 matching bases. Germline V lookup: CDR1 MDHEN, CDR2 SYDVKM. V gave up 4 bases and J gave up 0 bases, with 13 bases separating them. This CDR3 region has 16 residues. The CDR3 DNA sequence: TGTGCCAGCAGTTCAGGGGACGATTATAGCAATCAGCCCCAGCATTTT. This codes for CASSSGDDYSNQPQHF. Filled out from reference TRBV28 and TRBJ1-5, the complete variable domain reads DVKVTQSSRYLVKRTGEKVFLECVQDMDHENMFWYRQDPGLGLRLIYFSYDVKMKEKGDIPEGYSVSREKKERFSLILESASTNQTSMYLCASSSGDDYSNQPQHFGDGTRLSIL.

The chain has TRBV7-3 and TRBJ1-2; D not resolved. This CDR3 region has 13 residues. Trimming stripped 5 bases from V and 4 bases from J, with 11 bases between. Germline values: CDR1 SGHTA, CDR2 FQGTGA. The CDR3 sequence is CASSPGEGYGYTF. The CDR3 bases are TGTGCCAGCAGCCCGGGAGAGGGCTATGGCTACACCTTC. The whole variable domain, filled in from reference TRBV7-3 and TRBJ1-2, reads GAGVSQTPSNKVTEKGKYVELRCDPISGHTALYWYRQSLGQGPEFLIYFQGTGAADDSGLPNDRFFAVRPEGSVSTLKIQRTERGDSAVYLCASSPGEGYGYTFGSGTRLTVV.

The V and J genes are TRBV30 and TRBJ1-6; 9 bases map to TRBD1. Germline-derived CDR1 and CDR2 are GTSNPN and SVGIG (reference sequence). The V segment lost 4 bases and the J segment 7 bases; nucleotides outside the gene matches: 14. CDR3 length: 17 residues. The CDR3 DNA sequence: TGTGCCTGGATCAGTAGGAACAGGGGGCAATTAAATTCACCCCTCCACTTT. It codes for CAWISRNRGQLNSPLHF.

This rearrangement joins TRBV29-1 to TRBJ1-4; D is undetermined. The V end was cut by 6 bases, the J end by 7 bases, with 9 bases between. The CDR3 totals 11 residues. The germline gives CDR1 SQVTM, CDR2 ANQGSEA. The CDR3 region has the DNA TGCAGCGTCGCTCGCGGTGAAAAACTGTTTTTT. Translation: CSVARGEKLFF.

This clone was observed a few times. The chain recombines TRBV5-1 with TRBJ1-1; D unclear. Trimming cost V 0 bases and J 3 bases, with 6 bases left between them. Germline assignment: CDR1 SGHRS and CDR2 YFSETQ. This CDR3 has 13 amino acids. The CDR3 region is CASSLVVDTEAFF. For the CDR3, the DNA is TGCGCCAGCAGCTTGGTGGTAGACACTGAAGCTTTCTTT.

The chain links TRBV19 to TRBJ1-4; 8 nucleotides match TRBD1. The CDR3 extends over 16 amino acids. Germline CDR1 LNHDA, CDR2 SQIVND (reference sequence). The junction had 3 bases not matched to a gene; V was cut back by 3 bases and J by 0 bases. The CDR3 here is CASSMDREPTNEKLFF. The DNA of the CDR3 is TGTGCCAGTAGTATGGACAGGGAACCAACTAATGAAAAACTGTTTTTT.

The chain has TRBV27 and TRBJ2-7; TRBD2 matches at 10 bases. V was clipped by 5 bases and J by 7 bases; unmatched bases: 11. Germline V gene lookup returns CDR1 MNHEY and CDR2 SMNVEV (reference sequence). The CDR3 has 15 residues. The DNA of the CDR3 is TGTGCCAGCAGTCCCAGCGGGGGGGTCGTTAATGAGCAGTACTTC. As protein: CASSPSGGVVNEQYF.

V is TRBV6-5 and J is TRBJ2-1; 8 positions agree with TRBD1. The germline V gene has CDR1 MNHEY and CDR2 SVGAGI. The CDR3 loop spans 14 amino acids. With V trimmed by 5 bases and J by 7 bases, 7 bases remained unmatched. The chain's CDR3 is CASSRDRYWNEQFF. As DNA, the CDR3 is TGTGCCAGCAGTAGGGACAGGTATTGGAATGAGCAGTTCTTC.

The J gene is TRBJ2-7, the V gene TRBV27; TRBD2 aligns across 10 bases. The V segment lost 6 bases and the J segment 1 base; nucleotides outside the gene matches: 12. Per the germline V gene, CDR1 is MNHEY and CDR2 is SMNVEV (reference sequence). The CDR3 consists of 17 residues. The CDR3 DNA reads as TGTGCCAGCAGCCGTATACCCGGGACTAGCGATTCCTACGAGCAGTACTTC. This sequence encodes CASSRIPGTSDSYEQYF.

V usage is TRBV11-2 and J usage is TRBJ2-7, with 12 positions matching TRBD2. The CDR3 is 16 residues long. The J segment lost 5 bases and the V segment lost 0 bases, leaving 5 bases of the junction unmatched. Germline CDR1 reads SGHAT; CDR2 reads FQNNGV. CDR3 nucleotide sequence: TGTGCCAGCAGCTTAGAAGGGACTAGCGGGTTCAACGAGCAGTACTTC. Translated: CASSLEGTSGFNEQYF.

This clone was counted once. This chain joins TRBV10-2 and TRBJ1-5, with D unresolved. The germline gives CDR1 WSHSY, CDR2 SAAADI. This CDR3 spans 12 amino acids. Trimming took off 7 bases at V and 3 bases at J, with 7 bases between the two ends. Written as DNA, the CDR3 is TGCGCCAGCACTGACTACAATCAGCCCCAGCATTTT. Translating gives CASTDYNQPQHF.

The chain couples TRBV19 to TRBJ2-2, with D perhaps matching TRBD2 (5 bases). Germline V gene data show CDR1 as LNHDA and CDR2 as SQIVND (reference sequence). This CDR3 spans 15 amino acids. Trimming removed 9 bases from V and 5 bases from J, with 19 bases in between. CDR3 sequence reads: CASSMILSGTGELFF. As DNA, the CDR3 is TGTGCCAGCTCTATGATTCTTTCGGGGACCGGGGAGCTGTTTTTT.

V and J are TRBV2 and TRBJ1-6; a possible D gene is TRBD1 (6 bases). Trimming removed 8 bases from V and 9 bases from J, with 14 bases in between. The CDR3 runs 13 residues. Per the germline V gene, CDR1 is SNHLY and CDR2 is FYNNEI. Here the CDR3 reads CASRPGGGSPLHF. CDR3 nucleotides: TGTGCCAGCCGTCCGGGGGGCGGTTCACCCCTCCACTTT. The whole variable domain, remainder taken from reference TRBV2 and TRBJ1-6, is EPEVTQTPSHQVTQMGQEVILRCVPISNHLYFYWYRQILGQKVEFLVSFYNNEISEKSEIFDDQFSVERPDGSNFTLKIRSTKLEDSAMYFCASRPGGGSPLHFGNGTRLTVT.

The chain combines TRBV28 with TRBJ1-1, with D unresolved. This CDR3 has 13 amino acids. The germline CDR1 and CDR2 sequences are MDHEN and SYDVKM. The ends were cut back, 6 bases at V and 1 base at J, with 9 bases in the middle. The CDR3 sequence: CASRETANTEAFF. In DNA, the CDR3 is TGTGCCAGCAGGGAGACGGCGAACACTGAAGCTTTCTTT.

The rearrangement uses TRBV3-1 (or the pseudogene TRBV3-2) and TRBJ1-6; D unresolved. CDR3 size: 14 residues. Germline V CDR1 and CDR2: LGHDT, YNNKEL (reference sequence). V was shortened by 1 base and J by 4 bases, with 5 bases between the two germline ends. The CDR3 is CASSQVQYNSPLHF. In DNA, the CDR3 is TGTGCCAGCAGCCAAGTGCAGTATAATTCACCCCTCCACTTT.

The V gene is TRBV14, the J gene TRBJ1-1; D is ambiguous. V was trimmed by 5 bases and J by 0 bases, leaving 7 bases between them. In germline, CDR1 is SGHDN, CDR2 FVKESK. CDR3 length: 13 residues. The CDR3 bases are TGTGCCAGCAGCTTCGGGATGAACACTGAAGCTTTCTTT. Translation gives CASSFGMNTEAFF. Full variable domain (outside the CDR3, taken from reference TRBV14 and TRBJ1-1): EAGVTQFPSHSVIEKGQTVTLRCDPISGHDNLYWYRRVMGKEIKFLLHFVKESKQDESGMPNNRFLAERTGGTYSTLKVQPAELEDSGVYFCASSFGMNTEAFFGQGTRLTVV.